This TCR beta chain is from a study of CD8 T cells in ankylosing spondylitis. Study-wide findings and caveats: Reportedly, matched ankylosing spondylitis synovial fluid was significantly enriched for disease-linked clones. Some of these motif variants have turned up before, in reports on reactive arthritis synovial fluid and blood. Among TCR beta sequences, a motif of eight highly homologous variants appeared characteristic of ankylosing spondylitis blood.

This clonotype was counted between two and nine times. The antigen is not known. TCRdb reprocessed the 5' RACE reads with MiXCR, giving one entry per CDR3 protein. There are more than 650,000 distinct CDR3 sequences in the sample; approximately 12% occur only once, and approximately 0.46% lies in the top ten. Trimming took 1 base from V and 9 from J, leaving 7 bases between them. This CDR3 is built from 13 residues. Looked up from germline, CDR1 is LGHNA and CDR2 is YNFKEQ. The receptor's source is a male donor with ankylosing spondylitis. The sequencing input was blood, either unsorted or a sorted T cell fraction (not recorded which). The rearrangement joins TRBV4-2 to TRBJ1-6; D is unresolved. CDR3: CASSQVQVSPLHF. The DNA for the CDR3 is TGTGCCAGCAGCCAAGTTCAGGTTTCACCCCTCCACTTT.